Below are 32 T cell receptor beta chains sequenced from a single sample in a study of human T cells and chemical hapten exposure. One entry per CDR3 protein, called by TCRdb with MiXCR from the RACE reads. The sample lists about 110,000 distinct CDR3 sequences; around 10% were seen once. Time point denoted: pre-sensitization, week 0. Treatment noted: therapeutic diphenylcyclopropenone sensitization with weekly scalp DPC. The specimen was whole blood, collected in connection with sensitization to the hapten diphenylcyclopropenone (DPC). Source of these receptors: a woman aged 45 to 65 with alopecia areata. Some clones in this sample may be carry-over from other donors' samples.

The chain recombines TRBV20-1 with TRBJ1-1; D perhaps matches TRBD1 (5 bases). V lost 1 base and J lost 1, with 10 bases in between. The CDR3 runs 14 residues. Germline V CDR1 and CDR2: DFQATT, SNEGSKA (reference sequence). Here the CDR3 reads CSARGGASNTEAFF. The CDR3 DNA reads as TGCAGTGCTAGAGGCGGGGCCTCGAACACTGAAGCTTTCTTT.

For the CDR3, the DNA is TGTGCCAGCAGCTGGGAGAGACCCGGGGAGCTGTTTTTT. Translated, it gives CASSWERPGELFF. The chain joins TRBV11-2 to TRBJ2-2; possibly TRBD2 for D (5 bases). Germline CDR1 SGHAT, CDR2 FQNNGV. The CDR3 runs to 13 residues. V lost 4 bases and J 6 bases, leaving 9 bases between the germline ends.

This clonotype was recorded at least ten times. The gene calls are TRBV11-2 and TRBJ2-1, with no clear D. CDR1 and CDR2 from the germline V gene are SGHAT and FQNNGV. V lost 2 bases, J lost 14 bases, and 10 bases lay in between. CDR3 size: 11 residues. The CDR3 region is CASSLLLEKFF. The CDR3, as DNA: TGTGCCAGCAGCTTACTTTTGGAGAAGTTCTTC.

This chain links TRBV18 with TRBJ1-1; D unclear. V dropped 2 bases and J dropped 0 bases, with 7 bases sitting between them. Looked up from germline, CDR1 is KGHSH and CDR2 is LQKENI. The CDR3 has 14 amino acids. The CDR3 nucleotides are TGTGCCAGCTCACCATACGACATGAACACTGAAGCTTTCTTT. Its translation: CASSPYDMNTEAFF.

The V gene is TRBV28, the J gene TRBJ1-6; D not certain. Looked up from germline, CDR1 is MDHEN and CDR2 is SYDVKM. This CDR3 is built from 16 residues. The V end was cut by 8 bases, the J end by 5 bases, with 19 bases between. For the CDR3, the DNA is TGTGCCAGCTTAGGGTCCCTGGCAGAGAATAATTCACCCCTCCACTTT. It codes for CASLGSLAENNSPLHF. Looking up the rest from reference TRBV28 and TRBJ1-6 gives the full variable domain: DVKVTQSSRYLVKRTGEKVFLECVQDMDHENMFWYRQDPGLGLRLIYFSYDVKMKEKGDIPEGYSVSREKKERFSLILESASTNQTSMYLCASLGSLAENNSPLHFGNGTRLTVT.

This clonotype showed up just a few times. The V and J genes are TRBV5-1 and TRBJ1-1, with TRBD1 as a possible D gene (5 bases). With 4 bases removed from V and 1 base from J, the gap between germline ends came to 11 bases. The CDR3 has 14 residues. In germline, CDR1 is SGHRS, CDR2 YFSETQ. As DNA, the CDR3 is TGCGCCAGCAGCCGGGGGGACGAGAACACTGAAGCTTTCTTT. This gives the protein CASSRGDENTEAFF.

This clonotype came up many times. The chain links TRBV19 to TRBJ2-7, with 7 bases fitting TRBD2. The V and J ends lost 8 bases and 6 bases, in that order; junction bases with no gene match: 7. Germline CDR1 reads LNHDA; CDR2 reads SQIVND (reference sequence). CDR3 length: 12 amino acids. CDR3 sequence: CASASAGVEQYF. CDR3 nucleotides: TGTGCCAGTGCTTCGGCGGGAGTCGAGCAGTACTTC.

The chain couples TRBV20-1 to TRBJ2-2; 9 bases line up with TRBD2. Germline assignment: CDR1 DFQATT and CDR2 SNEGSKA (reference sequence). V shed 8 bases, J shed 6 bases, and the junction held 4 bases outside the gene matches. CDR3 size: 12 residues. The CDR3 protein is CSSGRTPGELFF. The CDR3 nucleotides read TGCAGTAGCGGGAGGACCCCCGGGGAGCTGTTTTTT.

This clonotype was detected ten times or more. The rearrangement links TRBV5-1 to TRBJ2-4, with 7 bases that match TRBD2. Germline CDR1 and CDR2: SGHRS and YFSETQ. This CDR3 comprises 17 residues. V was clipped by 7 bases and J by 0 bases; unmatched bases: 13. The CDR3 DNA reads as TGCGCCAGCCGGGGAGGGTGGCAGACCTTAGCCAAAAACATTCAGTACTTC. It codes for CASRGGWQTLAKNIQYF. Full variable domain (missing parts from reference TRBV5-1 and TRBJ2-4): KAGVTQTPRYLIKTRGQQVTLSCSPISGHRSVSWYQQTPGQGLQFLFEYFSETQRNKGNFPGRFSGRQFSNSRSEMNVSTLELGDSALYLCASRGGWQTLAKNIQYFGAGTRLSVL.

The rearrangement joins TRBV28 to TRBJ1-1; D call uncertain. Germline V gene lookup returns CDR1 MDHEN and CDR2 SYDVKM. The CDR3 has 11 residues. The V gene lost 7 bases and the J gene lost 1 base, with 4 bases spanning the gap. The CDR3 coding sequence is TGTGCCAGCAACACGAACACTGAAGCTTTCTTT. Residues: CASNTNTEAFF.

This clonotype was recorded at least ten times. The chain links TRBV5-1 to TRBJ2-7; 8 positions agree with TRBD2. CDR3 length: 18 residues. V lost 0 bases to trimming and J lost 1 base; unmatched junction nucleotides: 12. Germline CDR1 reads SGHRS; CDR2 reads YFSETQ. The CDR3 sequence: CASSLAPTSANPSYEQYF. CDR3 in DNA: TGCGCCAGCAGCTTGGCCCCGACTAGCGCGAATCCTTCCTACGAGCAGTACTTC.

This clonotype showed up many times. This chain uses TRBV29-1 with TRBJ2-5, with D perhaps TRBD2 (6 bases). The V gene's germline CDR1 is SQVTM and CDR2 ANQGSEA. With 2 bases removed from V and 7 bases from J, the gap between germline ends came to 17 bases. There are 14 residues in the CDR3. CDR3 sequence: CSVETGDPLRTQYF. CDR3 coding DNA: TGCAGCGTTGAAACGGGGGACCCCCTTAGGACCCAGTACTTC.

CDR3 loop: CASSFHPYGGGTVNYGYTF. The CDR3 region has the DNA TGTGCCAGCAGCTTTCACCCCTATGGAGGGGGGACGGTGAACTATGGCTACACCTTC. This chain links TRBV7-2 with TRBJ1-2; the D gene is possibly TRBD1 (6 bases). The CDR3 length is 19 residues. Germline V gene data show CDR1 as SGHTA and CDR2 as FQGNSA. Trimming stripped 3 bases from V and 2 bases from J, with 25 bases between.

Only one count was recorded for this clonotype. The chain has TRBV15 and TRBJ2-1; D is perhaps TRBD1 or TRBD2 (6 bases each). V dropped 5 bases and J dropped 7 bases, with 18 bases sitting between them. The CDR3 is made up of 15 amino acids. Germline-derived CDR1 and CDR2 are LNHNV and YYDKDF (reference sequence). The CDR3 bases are TGTGCCACCAGCCTCGGGGGCGGCGTTCGTAATGAGCAGTTCTTC. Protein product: CATSLGGGVRNEQFF. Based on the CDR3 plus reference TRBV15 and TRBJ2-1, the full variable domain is DAMVIQNPRYQVTQFGKPVTLSCSQTLNHNVMYWYQQKSSQAPKLLFHYYDKDFNNEADTPDNFQSRRPNTSFCFLDIRSPGLGDTAMYLCATSLGGGVRNEQFFGPGTRLTVL.

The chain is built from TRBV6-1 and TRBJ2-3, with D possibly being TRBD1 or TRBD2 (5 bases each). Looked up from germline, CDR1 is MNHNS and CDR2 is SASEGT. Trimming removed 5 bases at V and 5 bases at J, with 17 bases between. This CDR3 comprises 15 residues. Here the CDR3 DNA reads TGTGCCAGCAGTCCTGCTAGCCAGGGAAGAGATACGCAGTATTTT. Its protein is CASSPASQGRDTQYF.

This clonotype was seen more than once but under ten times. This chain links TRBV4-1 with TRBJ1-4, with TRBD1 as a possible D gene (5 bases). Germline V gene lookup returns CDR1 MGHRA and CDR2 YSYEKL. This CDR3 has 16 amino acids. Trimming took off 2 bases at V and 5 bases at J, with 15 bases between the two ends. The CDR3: CASSQLLTVQNEKLFF. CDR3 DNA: TGCGCCAGCAGCCAACTCCTGACAGTACAAAATGAAAAACTGTTTTTT.

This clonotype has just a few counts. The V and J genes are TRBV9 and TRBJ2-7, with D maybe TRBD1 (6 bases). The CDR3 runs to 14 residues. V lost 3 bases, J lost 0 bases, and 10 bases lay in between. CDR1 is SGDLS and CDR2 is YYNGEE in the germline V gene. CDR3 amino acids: CASSADSYSYEQYF. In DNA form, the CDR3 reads TGTGCCAGCAGCGCGGACAGCTACTCCTACGAGCAGTACTTC.

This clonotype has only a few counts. CDR3 protein: CASKEWSGRSGSYNEQFF. DNA of the CDR3: TGTGCCAGTAAAGAATGGAGCGGGAGGAGCGGTTCGTACAATGAGCAGTTCTTC. The genes are TRBV19 and TRBJ2-1; TRBD2 aligns across 9 bases. From germline, CDR1 is LNHDA and CDR2 SQIVND (reference sequence). The ends lost 7 bases at V and 4 bases at J; junction bases unmatched: 17. The CDR3 loop spans 18 amino acids.

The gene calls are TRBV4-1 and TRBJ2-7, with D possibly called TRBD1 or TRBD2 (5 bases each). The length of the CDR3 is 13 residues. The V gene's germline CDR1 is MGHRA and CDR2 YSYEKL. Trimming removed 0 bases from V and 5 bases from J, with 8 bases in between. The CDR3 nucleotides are TGCGCCAGCAGCCAAGACAGGGACCACGAGCAGTACTTC. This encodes CASSQDRDHEQYF.

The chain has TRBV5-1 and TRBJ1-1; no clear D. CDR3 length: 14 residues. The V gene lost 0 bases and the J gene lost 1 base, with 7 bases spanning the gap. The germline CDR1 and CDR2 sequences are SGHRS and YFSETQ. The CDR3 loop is CASSLAASNTEAFF. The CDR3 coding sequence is TGCGCCAGCAGCTTGGCGGCATCGAACACTGAAGCTTTCTTT. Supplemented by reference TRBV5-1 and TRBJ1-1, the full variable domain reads KAGVTQTPRYLIKTRGQQVTLSCSPISGHRSVSWYQQTPGQGLQFLFEYFSETQRNKGNFPGRFSGRQFSNSRSEMNVSTLELGDSALYLCASSLAASNTEAFFGQGTRLTVV.

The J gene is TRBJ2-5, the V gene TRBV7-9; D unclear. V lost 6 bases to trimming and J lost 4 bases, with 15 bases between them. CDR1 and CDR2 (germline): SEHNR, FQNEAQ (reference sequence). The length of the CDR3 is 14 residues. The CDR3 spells CASSFAFEGETQYF. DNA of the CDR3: TGTGCCAGCAGTTTCGCGTTCGAAGGAGAGACCCAGTACTTC.

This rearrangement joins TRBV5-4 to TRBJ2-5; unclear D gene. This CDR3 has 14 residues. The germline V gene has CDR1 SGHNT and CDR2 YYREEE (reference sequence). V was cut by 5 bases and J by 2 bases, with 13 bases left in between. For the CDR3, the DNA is TGTGCCAGCAGTCAAGATTTGGGTCAAGAGACCCAGTACTTC. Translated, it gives CASSQDLGQETQYF.

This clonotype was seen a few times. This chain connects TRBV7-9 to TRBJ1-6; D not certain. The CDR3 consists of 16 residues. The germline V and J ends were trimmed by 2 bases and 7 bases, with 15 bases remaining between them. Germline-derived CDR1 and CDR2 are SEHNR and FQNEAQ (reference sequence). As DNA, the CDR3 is TGTGCCAGCAGCTTATCCCCGTACGCACAGAATTCACCCCTCCACTTT. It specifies CASSLSPYAQNSPLHF.

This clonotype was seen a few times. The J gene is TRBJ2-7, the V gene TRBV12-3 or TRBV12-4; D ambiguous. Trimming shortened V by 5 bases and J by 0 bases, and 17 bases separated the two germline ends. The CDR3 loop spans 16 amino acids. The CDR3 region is CASSPVLSANSYEQYF. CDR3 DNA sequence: TGTGCCAGCAGTCCCGTCCTTAGTGCCAACTCCTACGAGCAGTACTTC.

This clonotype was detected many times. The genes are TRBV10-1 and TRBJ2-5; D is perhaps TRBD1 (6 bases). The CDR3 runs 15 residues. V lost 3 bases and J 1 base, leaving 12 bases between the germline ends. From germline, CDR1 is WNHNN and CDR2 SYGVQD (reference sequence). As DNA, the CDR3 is TGCGCCAGCAGTGAAACAGCGGACAGCCAAGAGACCCAGTACTTC. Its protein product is CASSETADSQETQYF.

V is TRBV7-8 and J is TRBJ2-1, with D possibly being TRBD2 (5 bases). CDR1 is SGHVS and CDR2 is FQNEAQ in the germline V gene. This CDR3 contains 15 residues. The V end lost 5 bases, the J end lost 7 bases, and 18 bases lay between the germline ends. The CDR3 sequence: CASSVGLPPTNEQFF. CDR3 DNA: TGTGCCAGCAGCGTCGGACTTCCACCTACGAATGAGCAGTTCTTC.

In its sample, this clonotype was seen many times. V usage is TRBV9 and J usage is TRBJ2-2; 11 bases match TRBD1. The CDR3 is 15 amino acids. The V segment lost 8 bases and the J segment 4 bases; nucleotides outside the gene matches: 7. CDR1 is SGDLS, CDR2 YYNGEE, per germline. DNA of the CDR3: TGTGCCAGTACAACCGGGACAGGGGGCACCGGGGAGCTGTTTTTT. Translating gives CASTTGTGGTGELFF.

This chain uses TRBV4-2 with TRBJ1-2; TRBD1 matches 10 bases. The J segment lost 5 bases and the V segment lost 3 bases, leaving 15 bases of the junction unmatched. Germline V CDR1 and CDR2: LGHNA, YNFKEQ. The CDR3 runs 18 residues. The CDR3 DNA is TGTGCCAGCAGCCAGGAGACAGGGGGCGATGCTGGGGGATATGGCTACACCTTC. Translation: CASSQETGGDAGGYGYTF.

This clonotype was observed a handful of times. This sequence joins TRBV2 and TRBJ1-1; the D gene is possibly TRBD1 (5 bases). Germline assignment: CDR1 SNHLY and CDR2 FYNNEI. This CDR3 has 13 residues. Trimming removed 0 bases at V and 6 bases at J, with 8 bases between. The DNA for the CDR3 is TGTGCCAGCAGTGAAGCGCAGGGAGCTGAAGCTTTCTTT. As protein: CASSEAQGAEAFF.

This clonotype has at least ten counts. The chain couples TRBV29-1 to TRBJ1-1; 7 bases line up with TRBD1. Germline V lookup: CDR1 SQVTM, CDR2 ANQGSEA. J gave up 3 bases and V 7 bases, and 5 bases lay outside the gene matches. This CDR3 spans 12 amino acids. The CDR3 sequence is CSGGGWDTEAFF. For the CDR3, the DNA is TGCAGCGGAGGGGGCTGGGACACTGAAGCTTTCTTT.

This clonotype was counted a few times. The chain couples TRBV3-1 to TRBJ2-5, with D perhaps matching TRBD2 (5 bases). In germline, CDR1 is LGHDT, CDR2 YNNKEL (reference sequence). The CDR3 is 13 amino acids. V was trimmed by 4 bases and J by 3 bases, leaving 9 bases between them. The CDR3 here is CASSPAGEETQYF. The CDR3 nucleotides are TGTGCCAGCAGCCCAGCCGGGGAAGAGACCCAGTACTTC.

The CDR3: CASRELTGRETQYF. Written as DNA, the CDR3 is TGTGCCAGCAGGGAACTTACGGGGAGAGAGACCCAGTACTTC. The rearrangement joins TRBV2 to TRBJ2-5; a weak D match, TRBD2 (5 bases). V was cut by 6 bases and J by 4 bases, with 15 bases left in between. The CDR3 length is 14 residues. Germline V gene data show CDR1 as SNHLY and CDR2 as FYNNEI.